Presented here are 19 T cell receptor beta chains from one specimen sequenced in a study of blood T cell repertoires in COVID-19. Measured with immunoSEQ multiplex PCR; TCRdb has only the in-frame clones, and not every one. The sample includes 150,000 to 250,000 clones, 87% seen only once; the top ten take 2% to 2.5%. Sequenced sample: PBMCs or T cells enriched from blood (not recorded which). The receptors come from a woman under 40 who had recovered from COVID-19.

V and J are TRBV27 and TRBJ2-3; tentatively, D is TRBD2 (6 bases). Trimming pared 2 bases from V and 0 bases from J, leaving 15 bases between. Germline loops: CDR1 MNHEY, CDR2 SMNVEV (reference sequence). This CDR3 is 17 amino acids long. CDR3 coding DNA: TGTGCCAGCAGTTTAAGCCCTAGCGAGGCTAGCACAGATACGCAGTATTTT. It translates to CASSLSPSEASTDTQYF.

The chain employs TRBV7-9 and TRBJ2-3, with TRBD2 matching over 10 bases. The V gene's germline CDR1 is SEHNR and CDR2 FQNEAQ (reference sequence). The CDR3 is made up of 14 amino acids. Losses at the gene ends were 6 bases for V and 8 bases for J; bases not matched to a gene: 8. In DNA, the CDR3 is TGTGCCAGCAGTTGGGGACTAGCGCCGGGTACGCAGTATTTT. Translating gives CASSWGLAPGTQYF.

The chain couples TRBV6-6 to TRBJ1-2; TRBD1 is a possible D gene (6 bases). V shed 5 bases and J shed 4 bases, with 14 bases lying between them. The CDR3 totals 14 residues. Germline loops: CDR1 MNHNY, CDR2 SVGAGI (reference sequence). CDR3 DNA sequence: TGTGCCAGCAGTCCCCGGGGGGGCGGCTATGGCTACACCTTC. This sequence encodes CASSPRGGGYGYTF.

J is TRBJ2-3 and V is TRBV7-9; 8 bases agree with TRBD1. Unmatched junction bases numbered 3, after V lost 5 bases and J lost 2 bases. The CDR3 has 14 residues. Germline V lookup: CDR1 SEHNR, CDR2 FQNEAQ (reference sequence). For the CDR3, the DNA is TGTGCCAGCAGCCCGGGACAGGTCACAGATACGCAGTATTTT. Its translation: CASSPGQVTDTQYF.

The chain has TRBV30 and TRBJ1-5; 10 nucleotides match TRBD1. Germline V gene lookup returns CDR1 GTSNPN and CDR2 SVGIG (reference sequence). V lost 1 base, J lost 0 bases, and 3 bases stayed unmatched. This CDR3 region has 16 residues. CDR3 residues: CAWSEGTGVSNQPQHF. Here the CDR3 DNA reads TGTGCCTGGAGTGAGGGGACAGGGGTTAGCAATCAGCCCCAGCATTTT. Based on the CDR3 plus reference TRBV30 and TRBJ1-5, the full variable domain is SQTIHQWPATLVQPVGSPLSLECTVEGTSNPNLYWYRQAAGRGLQLLFYSVGIGQISSEVPQNLSASRPQDRQFILSSKKLLLSDSGFYLCAWSEGTGVSNQPQHFGDGTRLSIL.

For this clone: Within the sample, other DNA sequences also encode this same CDR3. This chain connects TRBV18 to TRBJ2-7, with 8 nucleotides matching TRBD2. Germline V gives CDR1 KGHSH, CDR2 LQKENI. The CDR3 totals 14 residues. The V segment lost 6 bases and the J segment 1 base; nucleotides outside the gene matches: 5. The CDR3 sequence: CASSPGTSSYEQYF. In nucleotides, the CDR3 is TGTGCCAGCTCTCCCGGGACTAGTTCCTACGAGCAGTACTTC.

A remark on this clone: The sample has other DNA sequences that encode this CDR3 too. V usage is TRBV20-1 and J usage is TRBJ1-1; D is undetermined. The germline V gene encodes CDR1 DFQATT and CDR2 SNEGSKA (reference sequence). This CDR3 has 11 residues. V gave up 6 bases and J gave up 0 bases, with 5 bases separating them. CDR3 coding DNA: TGCAGTGCCCCTATGAACACTGAAGCTTTCTTT. Protein sequence: CSAPMNTEAFF.

The rearrangement uses TRBV6-1 and TRBJ2-1; 9 nucleotides agree with TRBD2. CDR1 is MNHNS and CDR2 is SASEGT in the germline V gene. CDR3 length: 16 amino acids. Trimming removed 1 base from V and 2 bases from J; junction bases left unmatched: 3. The CDR3 loop is CASSEEAGGPYNEQFF. The CDR3 DNA is TGTGCCAGCAGTGAAGAGGCGGGAGGGCCCTACAATGAGCAGTTCTTC.

The chain links TRBV15 to TRBJ1-6, with unresolved D. The germline V and J ends were trimmed by 1 base and 9 bases, with 13 bases remaining between them. Germline CDR1 and CDR2: LNHNV and YYDKDF (reference sequence). This CDR3 contains 15 residues. Here the CDR3 reads CATSRVETGGSPLHF. The CDR3 nucleotides read TGTGCCACCAGCAGAGTCGAAACTGGCGGTTCACCCCTCCACTTT. Filled out from reference TRBV15 and TRBJ1-6, the complete variable domain reads DAMVIQNPRYQVTQFGKPVTLSCSQTLNHNVMYWYQQKSSQAPKLLFHYYDKDFNNEADTPDNFQSRRPNTSFCFLDIRSPGLGDTAMYLCATSRVETGGSPLHFGNGTRLTVT.

This clone was seen only a few times. V gene TRBV20-1 combines with J gene TRBJ1-1; D is possibly TRBD1 (5 bases). Trimming left V 3 bases short and J 1 base short, with 15 bases between. CDR1 and CDR2 from the germline V gene are DFQATT and SNEGSKA (reference sequence). The CDR3 is 15 residues long. CDR3 sequence reads: CSASVPGKANTEAFF. The CDR3 DNA reads TGCAGTGCTAGTGTGCCAGGGAAGGCGAACACTGAAGCTTTCTTT.

The V gene is TRBV27, the J gene TRBJ1-2, with 8 bases matching TRBD1. The CDR3 consists of 15 residues. Germline CDR1 MNHEY, CDR2 SMNVEV (reference sequence). V shed 1 base and J 5 bases; nucleotides not matched to a gene: 6. The CDR3 bases are TGTGCCAGCAGTTTATTCCGGACAGGGCGATATGGCTACACCTTC. Protein: CASSLFRTGRYGYTF.

The V gene is TRBV5-4, the J gene TRBJ1-1, with D possibly being TRBD1 (5 bases). V shed 0 bases and J shed 4 bases, with 7 bases lying between them. This CDR3 spans 13 amino acids. Germline V gene lookup returns CDR1 SGHNT and CDR2 YYREEE (reference sequence). CDR3 sequence reads: CASSLGRATEAFF. The CDR3 DNA is TGTGCCAGCAGCTTGGGCAGGGCCACTGAAGCTTTCTTT.

This clone was seen only once. The V gene is TRBV11-1, the J gene TRBJ2-7; the D is unclear. V was shortened by 5 bases and J by 0 bases, with 11 bases between the two germline ends. CDR1 is SGHAT and CDR2 is FQDESV in the germline V gene (reference sequence). The CDR3 extends over 14 amino acids. CDR3 residues: CASSVGVSSYEQYF. DNA of the CDR3: TGTGCCAGCAGCGTAGGAGTAAGCTCCTACGAGCAGTACTTC.

This clone came up once. CDR3 in amino acids: CASSIRDEQYF. The DNA of the CDR3 is TGTGCCAGCAGTATCAGGGACGAGCAGTACTTC. The chain has TRBV28 and TRBJ2-7, with D tentatively TRBD1 (5 bases). V lost 5 bases to trimming and J lost 5 bases, with 7 bases between them. CDR1 and CDR2 from the germline V gene are MDHEN and SYDVKM. The CDR3 sequence is 11 residues long.

The CDR3 protein is CASSIFPGQRTDTQYF. The CDR3 DNA is TGTGCCAGTAGTATTTTTCCGGGACAGCGCACAGATACGCAGTATTTT. The chain couples TRBV19 to TRBJ2-3; TRBD1 matches at 7 bases. J lost 1 base, V lost 3 bases, and 7 bases had no gene match. The germline gives CDR1 LNHDA, CDR2 SQIVND (reference sequence). The CDR3 has 16 amino acids.

This clone has just one count. The V and J genes are TRBV30 and TRBJ2-1; 8 nucleotides line up with TRBD2. The CDR3 consists of 14 residues. Per the germline V gene, CDR1 is GTSNPN and CDR2 is SVGIG (reference sequence). Losses at the gene ends were 3 bases for V and 7 bases for J; bases not matched to a gene: 8. This chain's CDR3 is CAWRGSGKGNEQFF. CDR3 DNA sequence: TGTGCCTGGAGGGGTAGCGGGAAAGGTAATGAGCAGTTCTTC.

This chain joins TRBV28 and TRBJ2-7; no clear D. Germline loops: CDR1 MDHEN, CDR2 SYDVKM. CDR3 length: 12 residues. V was trimmed by 8 bases and J by 6 bases, leaving 14 bases between them. Here the CDR3 DNA reads TGTGCCAGCCAGACTCACCCTCGCGAGCAGTACTTC. Protein sequence: CASQTHPREQYF.

This chain uses TRBV11-3 with TRBJ2-3; 7 positions match TRBD1. V lost 2 bases, J lost 4 bases, and 3 bases stayed unmatched. The V gene's germline CDR1 is SGHNT and CDR2 YENEEA. The CDR3 covers 14 residues. CDR3 sequence (DNA): TGTGCCAGCAGCTTAACAGGGGAAGCAGATACGCAGTATTTT. It translates to CASSLTGEADTQYF. Variable domain in full (rest from reference TRBV11-3 and TRBJ2-3): EAGVVQSPRYKIIEKKQPVAFWCNPISGHNTLYWYLQNLGQGPELLIRYENEEAVDDSQLPKDRFSAERLKGVDSTLKIQPAELGDSAVYLCASSLTGEADTQYFGPGTRLTVL.

This clone was picked up one time. The V call is TRBV11-3, the J call TRBJ2-3, with 12 bases aligning to TRBD2. The CDR3 contains 13 residues. Germline values: CDR1 SGHNT, CDR2 YENEEA. V lost 10 bases and J lost 6; bases outside the gene matches: 5. The CDR3 loop is CATRTSGTDTQYF. The CDR3 nucleotides are TGTGCCACCAGGACTAGCGGGACGGATACGCAGTATTTT.